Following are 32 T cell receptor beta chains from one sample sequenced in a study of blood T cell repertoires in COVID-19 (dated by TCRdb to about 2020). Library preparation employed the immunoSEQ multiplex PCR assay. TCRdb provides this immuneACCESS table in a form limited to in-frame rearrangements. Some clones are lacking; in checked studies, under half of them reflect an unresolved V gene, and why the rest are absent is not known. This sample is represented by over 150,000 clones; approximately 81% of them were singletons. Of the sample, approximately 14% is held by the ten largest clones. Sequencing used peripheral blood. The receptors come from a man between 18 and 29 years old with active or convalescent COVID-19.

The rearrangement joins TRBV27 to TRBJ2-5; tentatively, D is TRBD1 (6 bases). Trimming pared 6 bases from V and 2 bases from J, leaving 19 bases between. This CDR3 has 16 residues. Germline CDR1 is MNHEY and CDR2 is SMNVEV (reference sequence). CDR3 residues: CASRQNWDKPQETQYF. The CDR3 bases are TGTGCCAGCAGACAAAATTGGGACAAACCTCAAGAGACCCAGTACTTC.

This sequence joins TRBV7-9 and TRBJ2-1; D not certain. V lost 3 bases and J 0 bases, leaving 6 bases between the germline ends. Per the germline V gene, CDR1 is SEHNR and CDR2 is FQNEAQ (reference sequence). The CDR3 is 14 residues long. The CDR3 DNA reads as TGTGCCAGCAGCTTCGACACCTCCTACAATGAGCAGTTCTTC. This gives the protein CASSFDTSYNEQFF.

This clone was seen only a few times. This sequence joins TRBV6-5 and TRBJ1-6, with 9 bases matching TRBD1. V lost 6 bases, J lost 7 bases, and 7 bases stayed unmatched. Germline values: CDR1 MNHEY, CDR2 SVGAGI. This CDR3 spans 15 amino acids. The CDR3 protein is CASRQRTGDNSPLHF. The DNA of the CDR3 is TGTGCCAGCAGACAGAGGACAGGGGACAATTCACCCCTCCACTTT.

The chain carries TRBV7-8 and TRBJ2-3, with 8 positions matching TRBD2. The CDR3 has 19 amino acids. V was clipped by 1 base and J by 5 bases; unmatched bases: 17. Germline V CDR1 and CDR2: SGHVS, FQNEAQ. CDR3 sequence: CASSLVGGRLARGRDTQYF. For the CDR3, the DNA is TGTGCCAGCAGCTTAGTAGGAGGAAGACTAGCGAGAGGCAGAGATACGCAGTATTTT.

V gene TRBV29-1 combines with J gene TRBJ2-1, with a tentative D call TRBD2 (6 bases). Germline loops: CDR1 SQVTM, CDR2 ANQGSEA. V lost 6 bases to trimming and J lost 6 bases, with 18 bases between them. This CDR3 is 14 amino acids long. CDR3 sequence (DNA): TGCAGCGTCGCGGAGGGGAGCTTTGTCAATGAGCAGTTCTTC. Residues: CSVAEGSFVNEQFF.

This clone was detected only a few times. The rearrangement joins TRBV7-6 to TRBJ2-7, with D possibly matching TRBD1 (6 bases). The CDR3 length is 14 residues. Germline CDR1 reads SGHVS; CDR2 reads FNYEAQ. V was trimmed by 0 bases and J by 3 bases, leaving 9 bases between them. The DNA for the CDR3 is TGTGCCAGCAGCTTAGCCGAGGGGGTCTACGAGCAGTACTTC. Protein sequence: CASSLAEGVYEQYF.

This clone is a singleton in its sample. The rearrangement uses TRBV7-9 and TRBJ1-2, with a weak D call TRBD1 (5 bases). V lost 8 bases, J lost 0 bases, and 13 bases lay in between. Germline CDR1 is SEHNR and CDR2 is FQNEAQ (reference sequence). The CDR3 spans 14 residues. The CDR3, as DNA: TGTGCCAGCGGGTCAGGGCCATCTAACTATGGCTACACCTTC. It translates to CASGSGPSNYGYTF.

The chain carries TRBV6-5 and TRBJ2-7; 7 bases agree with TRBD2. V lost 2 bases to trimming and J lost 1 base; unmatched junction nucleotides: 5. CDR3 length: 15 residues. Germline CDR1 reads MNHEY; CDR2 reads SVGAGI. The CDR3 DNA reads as TGTGCCAGCAGTTACCTGGGGGGGGATTCCTACGAGCAGTACTTC. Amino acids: CASSYLGGDSYEQYF.

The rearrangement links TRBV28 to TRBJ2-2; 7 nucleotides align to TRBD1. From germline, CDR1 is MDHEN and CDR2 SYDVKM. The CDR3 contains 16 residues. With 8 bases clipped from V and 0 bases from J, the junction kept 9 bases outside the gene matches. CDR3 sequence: CASGGQTFANTGELFF. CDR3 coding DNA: TGTGCCAGCGGGGGACAGACTTTCGCGAACACCGGGGAGCTGTTTTTT.

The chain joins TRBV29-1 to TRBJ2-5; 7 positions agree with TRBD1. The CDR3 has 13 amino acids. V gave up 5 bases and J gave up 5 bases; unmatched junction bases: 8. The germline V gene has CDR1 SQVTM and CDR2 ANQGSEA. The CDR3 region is CSVSQTGTETQYF. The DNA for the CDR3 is TGCAGCGTTTCACAGACAGGGACGGAGACCCAGTACTTC. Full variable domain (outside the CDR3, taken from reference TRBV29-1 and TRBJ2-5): SAVISQKPSRDICQRGTSLTIQCQVDSQVTMMFWYRQQPGQSLTLIATANQGSEATYESGFVIDKFPISRPNLTFSTLTVSNMSPEDSSIYLCSVSQTGTETQYFGPGTRLLVL.

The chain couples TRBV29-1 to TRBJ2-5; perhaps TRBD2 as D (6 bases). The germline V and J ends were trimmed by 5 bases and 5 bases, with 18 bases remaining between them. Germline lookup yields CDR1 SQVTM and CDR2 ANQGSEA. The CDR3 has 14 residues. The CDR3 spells CSVQRGGAGETQYF. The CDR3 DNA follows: TGCAGCGTTCAGAGAGGTGGTGCGGGGGAGACCCAGTACTTC.

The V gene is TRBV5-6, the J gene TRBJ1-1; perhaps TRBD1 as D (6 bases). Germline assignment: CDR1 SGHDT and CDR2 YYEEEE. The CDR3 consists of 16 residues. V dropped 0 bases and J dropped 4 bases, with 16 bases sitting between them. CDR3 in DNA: TGTGCCAGCAGCTTGGGGCCGACAGGTGGGTCCACTGAAGCTTTCTTT. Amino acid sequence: CASSLGPTGGSTEAFF. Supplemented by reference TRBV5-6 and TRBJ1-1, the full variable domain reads DAGVTQSPTHLIKTRGQQVTLRCSPKSGHDTVSWYQQALGQGPQFIFQYYEEEERQRGNFPDRFSGHQFPNYSSELNVNALLLGDSALYLCASSLGPTGGSTEAFFGQGTRLTVV.

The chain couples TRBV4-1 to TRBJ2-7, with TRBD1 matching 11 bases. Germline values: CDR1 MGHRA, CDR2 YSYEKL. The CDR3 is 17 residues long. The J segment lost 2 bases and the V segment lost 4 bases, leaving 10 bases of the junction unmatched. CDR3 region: CASSPGQGAFPPYEQYF. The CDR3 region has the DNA TGCGCCAGCAGCCCCGGACAGGGGGCTTTTCCTCCCTACGAGCAGTACTTC.

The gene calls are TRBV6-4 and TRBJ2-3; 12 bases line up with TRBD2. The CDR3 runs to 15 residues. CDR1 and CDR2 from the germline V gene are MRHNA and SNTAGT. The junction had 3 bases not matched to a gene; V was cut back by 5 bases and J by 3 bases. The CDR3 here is CASSRLAGETDTQYF. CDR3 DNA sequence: TGTGCCAGCAGTAGACTAGCGGGAGAAACAGATACGCAGTATTTT.

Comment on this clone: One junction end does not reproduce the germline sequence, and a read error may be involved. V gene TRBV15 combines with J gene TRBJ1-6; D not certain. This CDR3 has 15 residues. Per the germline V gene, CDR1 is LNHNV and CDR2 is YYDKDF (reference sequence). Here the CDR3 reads CAASGSLSYNSPLHF. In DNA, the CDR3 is TGTGCCGCCAGCGGGAGCCTCTCCTATAATTCACCCCTCCACTTT.

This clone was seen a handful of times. In nucleotides, the CDR3 is TGTGCCAGCAGCCAAGTTCCGCGTTCCTCCTACGAGCAGTACTTC. As protein: CASSQVPRSSYEQYF. The chain joins TRBV14 to TRBJ2-7; no clear D gene. With 1 base removed from V and 0 bases from J, the gap between germline ends came to 10 bases. This CDR3 comprises 15 residues. The germline V gene has CDR1 SGHDN and CDR2 FVKESK.

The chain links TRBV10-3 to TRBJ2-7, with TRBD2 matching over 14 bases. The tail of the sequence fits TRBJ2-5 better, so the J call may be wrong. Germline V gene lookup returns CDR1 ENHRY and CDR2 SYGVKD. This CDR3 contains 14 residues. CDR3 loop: CAISEGTSGGTQYF. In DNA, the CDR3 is TGTGCCATCAGTGAGGGGACTAGCGGGGGGACCCAGTACTTC.

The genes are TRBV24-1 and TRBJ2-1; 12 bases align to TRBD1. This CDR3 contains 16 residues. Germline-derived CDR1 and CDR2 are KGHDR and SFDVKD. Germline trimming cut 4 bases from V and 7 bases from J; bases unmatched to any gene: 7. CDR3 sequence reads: CATSDPSGQGANEQFF. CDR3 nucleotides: TGTGCCACCAGTGACCCATCGGGACAGGGGGCTAATGAGCAGTTCTTC.

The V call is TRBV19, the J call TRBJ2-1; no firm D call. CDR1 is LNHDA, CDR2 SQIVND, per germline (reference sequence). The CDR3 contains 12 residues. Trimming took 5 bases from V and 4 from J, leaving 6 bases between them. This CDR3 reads CASSWRYNEQFF. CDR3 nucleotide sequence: TGTGCCAGTAGTTGGCGGTACAATGAGCAGTTCTTC.

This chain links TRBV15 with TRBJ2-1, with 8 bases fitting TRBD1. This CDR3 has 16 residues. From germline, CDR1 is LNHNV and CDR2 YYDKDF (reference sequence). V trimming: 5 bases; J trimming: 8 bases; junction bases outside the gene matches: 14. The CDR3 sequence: CATSPWAGGPGDEQFF. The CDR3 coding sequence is TGTGCCACCAGCCCCTGGGCAGGGGGCCCCGGGGATGAGCAGTTCTTC.

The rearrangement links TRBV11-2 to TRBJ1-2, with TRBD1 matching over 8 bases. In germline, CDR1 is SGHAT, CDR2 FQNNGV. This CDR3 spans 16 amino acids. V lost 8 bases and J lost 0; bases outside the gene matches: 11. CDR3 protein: CASSRGQGSTNYGYTF. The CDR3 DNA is TGTGCCAGCTCAAGAGGACAGGGAAGTACTAACTATGGCTACACCTTC.

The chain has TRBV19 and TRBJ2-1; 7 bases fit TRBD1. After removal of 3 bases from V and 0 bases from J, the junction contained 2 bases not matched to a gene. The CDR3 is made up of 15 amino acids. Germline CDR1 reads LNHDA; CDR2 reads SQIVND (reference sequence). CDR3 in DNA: TGTGCCAGTAGTATCTCAGGGGGCTCCTACAATGAGCAGTTCTTC. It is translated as CASSISGGSYNEQFF.

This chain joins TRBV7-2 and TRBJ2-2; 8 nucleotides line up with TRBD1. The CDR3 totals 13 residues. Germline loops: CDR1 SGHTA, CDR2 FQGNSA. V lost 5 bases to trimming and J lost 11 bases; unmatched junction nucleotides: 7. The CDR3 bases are TGTGCCAGCAGCCCACGGACAGGGATAGAGCTGTTTTTT. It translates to CASSPRTGIELFF. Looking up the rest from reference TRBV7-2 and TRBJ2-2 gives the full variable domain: GAGVSQSPSNKVTEKGKDVELRCDPISGHTALYWYRQSLGQGLEFLIYFQGNSAPDKSGLPSDRFSAERTGGSVSTLTIQRTQQEDSAVYLCASSPRTGIELFFGEGSRLTVL.

CDR3: CASSEDSYGYTF. CDR3 nucleotides: TGTGCCAGCAGCGAAGACAGCTATGGCTACACCTTC. The rearrangement joins TRBV7-9 to TRBJ1-2; TRBD1 is a possible D gene (5 bases). CDR3 length equals 12 residues. Per the germline V gene, CDR1 is SEHNR and CDR2 is FQNEAQ (reference sequence). The V and J ends lost 5 bases and 4 bases respectively, with 8 bases between them.

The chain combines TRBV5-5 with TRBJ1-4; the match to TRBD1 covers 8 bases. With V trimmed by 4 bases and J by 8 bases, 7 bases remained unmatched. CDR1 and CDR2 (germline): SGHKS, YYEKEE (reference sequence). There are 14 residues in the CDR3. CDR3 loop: CASSLQGAGEKLFF. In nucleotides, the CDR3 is TGTGCCAGCAGCCTGCAGGGGGCAGGGGAAAAACTGTTTTTT.

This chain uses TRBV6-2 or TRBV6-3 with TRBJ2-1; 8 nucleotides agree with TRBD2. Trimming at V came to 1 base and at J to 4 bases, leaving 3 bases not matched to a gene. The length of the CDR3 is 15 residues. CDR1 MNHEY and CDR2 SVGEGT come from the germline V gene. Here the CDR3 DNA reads TGTGCCAGCAGTTACTTCACTAGCGGTTACAATGAGCAGTTCTTC. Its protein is CASSYFTSGYNEQFF.

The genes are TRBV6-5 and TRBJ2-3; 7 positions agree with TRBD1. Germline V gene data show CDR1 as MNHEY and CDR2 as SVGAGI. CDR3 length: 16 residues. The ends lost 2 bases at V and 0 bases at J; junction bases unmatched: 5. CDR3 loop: CASSYQGDLSTDTQYF. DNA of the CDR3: TGTGCCAGCAGTTACCAGGGGGACCTTAGCACAGATACGCAGTATTTT.

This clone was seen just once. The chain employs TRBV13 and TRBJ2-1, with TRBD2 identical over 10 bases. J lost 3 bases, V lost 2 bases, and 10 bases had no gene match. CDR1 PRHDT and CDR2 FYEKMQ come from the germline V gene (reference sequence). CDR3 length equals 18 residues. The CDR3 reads CASSLFLAGASIYNEQFF. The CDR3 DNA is TGTGCCAGCAGCTTATTTCTAGCGGGAGCGTCAATCTACAATGAGCAGTTCTTC. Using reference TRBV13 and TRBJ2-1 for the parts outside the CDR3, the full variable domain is AAGVIQSPRHLIKEKRETATLKCYPIPRHDTVYWYQQGPGQDPQFLISFYEKMQSDKGSIPDRFSAQQFSDYHSELNMSSLELGDSALYFCASSLFLAGASIYNEQFFGPGTRLTVL.

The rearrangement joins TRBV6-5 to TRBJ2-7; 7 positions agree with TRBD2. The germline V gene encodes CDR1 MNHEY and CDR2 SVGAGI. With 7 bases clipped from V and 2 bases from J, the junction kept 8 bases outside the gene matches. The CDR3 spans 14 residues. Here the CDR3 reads CASIKGLPPYEQYF. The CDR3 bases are TGTGCCAGCATAAAGGGACTACCGCCCTACGAGCAGTACTTC.

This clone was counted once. CDR3 residues: CASSHRDRGTLFF. The CDR3 DNA follows: TGTGCCAGCAGCCACCGGGACAGGGGGACACTGTTTTTT. The rearrangement joins TRBV3-1 (or the pseudogene TRBV3-2) to TRBJ1-4, with TRBD1 identical over 11 bases. The CDR3 contains 13 residues. Germline CDR1 reads LGHDT; CDR2 reads YNNKEL (reference sequence). Trimming at V came to 3 bases and at J to 13 bases, leaving 4 bases not matched to a gene.

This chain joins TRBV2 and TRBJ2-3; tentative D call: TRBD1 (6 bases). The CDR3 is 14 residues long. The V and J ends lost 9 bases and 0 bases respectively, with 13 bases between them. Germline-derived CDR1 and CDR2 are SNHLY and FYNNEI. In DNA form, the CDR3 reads TGTGCCAGTCGACAGGAACTTAGCACAGATACGCAGTATTTT. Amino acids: CASRQELSTDTQYF.

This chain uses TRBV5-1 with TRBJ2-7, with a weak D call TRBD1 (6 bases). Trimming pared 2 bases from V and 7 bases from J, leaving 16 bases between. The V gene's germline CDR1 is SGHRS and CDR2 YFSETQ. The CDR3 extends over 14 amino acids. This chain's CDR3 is CASSLGQSMGEQYF. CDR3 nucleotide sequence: TGCGCCAGCAGCTTAGGACAGTCCATGGGGGAGCAGTACTTC.